A single sample gave rise to the 9 T cell receptor beta chains below, sequenced in a study of T-cell memory formation after mild COVID-19. MiXCR was run by TCRdb on the 5' RACE reads, yielding one entry per CDR3 protein. Of about 110,000 distinct CDR3 sequences listed, about an eighth are singletons. Sequenced input: PBMCs or a T cell subset sorted from them (not recorded which). The receptor source for this set is an adult woman who had mild COVID-19 (a few samples of this study predate the infection). Cell type and time point are not known.

The J gene is TRBJ2-1, the V gene TRBV7-9; D may correspond to TRBD1 or TRBD2 (5 bases each). The germline gives CDR1 SEHNR, CDR2 FQNEAQ (reference sequence). This CDR3 spans 16 amino acids. Deletions cut 1 base from V and 1 base from J, with 11 bases between. CDR3 loop: CASSLGVGESYNEQFF. The CDR3 nucleotides read TGTGCCAGCAGCTTAGGAGTAGGGGAGTCCTACAATGAGCAGTTCTTC.

There are a few counts of this clonotype. The rearrangement links TRBV30 to TRBJ2-3; 7 bases match TRBD2. Germline assignment: CDR1 GTSNPN and CDR2 SVGIG (reference sequence). With V trimmed by 0 bases and J by 2 bases, 5 bases remained unmatched. CDR3 length: 15 amino acids. The CDR3 sequence: CAWSVLGGYTDTQYF. CDR3 nucleotide sequence: TGTGCCTGGAGTGTACTCGGGGGGTACACAGATACGCAGTATTTT.

This clonotype was seen many times. The genes are TRBV24-1 and TRBJ2-2; 12 bases line up with TRBD2. Trimming took 2 bases from V and 0 from J; bases not matched to a gene: 6. CDR1 and CDR2 (germline): KGHDR, SFDVKD. The length of the CDR3 is 19 residues. CDR3 bases: TGTGCCACCAGTGATTGGGGGACTAGCGGGTTCGCGAACACCGGGGAGCTGTTTTTT. Amino acid sequence: CATSDWGTSGFANTGELFF.

The sample holds a few counts of this clonotype. The J gene is TRBJ2-1, the V gene TRBV4-1; TRBD2 matches at 10 bases. The CDR3 loop spans 16 amino acids. Unmatched junction bases numbered 6, after V lost 4 bases and J lost 3 bases. CDR1 MGHRA and CDR2 YSYEKL come from the germline V gene. The CDR3 reads CASSPTSGEGYNEQFF. CDR3 in DNA: TGCGCCAGCAGCCCAACTAGCGGGGAAGGCTACAATGAGCAGTTCTTC.

V gene TRBV4-1 combines with J gene TRBJ1-6; possibly TRBD1 for D (5 bases). Germline loops: CDR1 MGHRA, CDR2 YSYEKL. The CDR3 has 15 residues. The germline V and J ends were trimmed by 3 bases and 0 bases, with 6 bases remaining between them. This CDR3 is CASSQGVSYNSPLHF. In DNA, the CDR3 is TGCGCCAGCAGCCAGGGGGTCTCCTATAATTCACCCCTCCACTTT.

This clonotype showed up just a few times. The J gene is TRBJ2-3, the V gene TRBV24-1; the D is unclear. Between the trimmed V and J ends, which lost 2 bases and 4 bases, there was a span of 12 bases. The length of the CDR3 is 15 residues. Germline V lookup: CDR1 KGHDR, CDR2 SFDVKD. CDR3 region: CATSDSLWYADTQYF. For the CDR3, the DNA is TGTGCCACCAGTGATTCCTTGTGGTACGCAGATACGCAGTATTTT.

The sample holds a few counts of this clonotype. The V call is TRBV5-1, the J call TRBJ2-7; TRBD2 matches 11 bases. The V gene end was trimmed by 3 bases and the J gene end by 5 bases; junction bases not matched to a gene: 19. In germline, CDR1 is SGHRS, CDR2 YFSETQ. The CDR3 totals 19 residues. The CDR3 DNA reads as TGCGCCAGCAGCTGGACTCTACTAGCGGGGGCCTACCTAGGCGACGAGCAGTACTTC. It encodes CASSWTLLAGAYLGDEQYF.

The CDR3 DNA sequence: TGTGCCAGCAGTTACTCGAGCGTGTGGGGGAGCACAGATACGCAGTATTTT. It is translated as CASSYSSVWGSTDTQYF. The rearrangement joins TRBV6-5 to TRBJ2-3; either TRBD1 or TRBD2 may fit D (5 bases each). In germline, CDR1 is MNHEY, CDR2 SVGAGI. This CDR3 is built from 17 residues. The V end lost 0 bases, the J end lost 0 bases, and 13 bases lay between the germline ends.

This chain uses TRBV20-1 with TRBJ2-7; D is perhaps TRBD2 (6 bases). The CDR3 contains 14 residues. The germline V gene has CDR1 DFQATT and CDR2 SNEGSKA (reference sequence). Trimming stripped 0 bases from V and 0 bases from J, with 9 bases between. CDR3 DNA sequence: TGCAGTGCTAGAGACCGGGACTCCTCCTACGAGCAGTACTTC. Protein: CSARDRDSSYEQYF.